This is a list of T cell receptor beta chains from one sample in a study of Ad26.COV2.S vaccination and SARS-CoV-2 variants. The protocol was immunoSEQ multiplex PCR, while the TCRdb copy is restricted to in-frame clones and leaves out a portion. Among about 420,000 clones listed, approximately 87% were seen once. Sequencing used peripheral blood, obtained in a trial of Ad26.COV2.S vaccine versus placebo. The receptor source for this set is a person between 18 and 65 years old who received the Ad26.COV2.S COVID-19 vaccine or a placebo. The CDR3 runs from the conserved cysteine through the conserved F or W. The order of the fields is V gene, CDR3 protein.

>TRBV9
CASSVEDRGAQETQYF
>TRBV10-3
CAISGTGQAANYGYTF
>TRBV6-2/TRBV6-3
CASSYGTEGYTF
>TRBV12-3/TRBV12-4
CASSIGGLRKFF
>TRBV3-1/TRBV3-2
CASSQRTGTGKAFF
>TRBV3-1/TRBV3-2
CASSPRTLVAGELFF
>TRBV9
CASSPRDSSYEQYF
>TRBV2
CASSAGHTSGNTIYF
>TRBV7-2
CASSLGGTGYHTGELFF
>TRBV30
CAWSVFGSGVISYNEQFF
>TRBV7-2
CASSSGQTNEAFF
>TRBV6-6
CASSLRTQETQYF
>TRBV19
CASSMLSNQPQHF
>TRBV7-8
CASSRPGRPAFF
>TRBV9
CASSEGQGSGQPQHF
>TRBV2
CASSESGLAGNEQFF
>TRBV12-3/TRBV12-4
CASRFREDEAFF
>TRBV6-5
CASRTGGYGYTF
>TRBV7-2
CASSLDPLSSYEQYF
>TRBV5-6
CASSWGTLSTGELFF
>TRBV7-2
CASSPRPRTRTEAFF
>TRBV27
CASSTNNEQFF
>TRBV7-2
CASSPRPWQSNEKLFF
>TRBV7-3
CASSLRGRESPLHF
>TRBV15
CATSRGGFSTGDLFF
>TRBV19
CASSPGGANTEAFF
>TRBV24-1
CATSDSDSAYEQYF
>TRBV6-6
CASSWLAASTDTQYF
>TRBV4-3
CASSQEVTGESGNTIYF
>TRBV15
CATRRGASTDTQYF
>TRBV20-1
CSASWVASTRETQYF
>TRBV5-1
CASSWGTDFNEKLFF
>TRBV4-3
CASSQDVFDGSYEQYF
>TRBV19
CASTQRPGETQYF
>TRBV5-6
CASSRSNEQFF
>TRBV7-3
CASSAPGVSTEAFF
>TRBV11-2
CASSLVRGAMGTDTQYF
>TRBV4-1
CASSLIIGDTEAFF
>TRBV7-2
CASSLSPGDSYEQYF
>TRBV7-9
CASSQGALSNQPQHF
>TRBV4-1
CASSEGGTYNEQFF
>TRBV19
CASSSKGGTAYNSPLHF
>TRBV18
CASSQGHNEQFF
>TRBV30
CAWRYKVGYTF
>TRBV5-6
CASSFRQGTFPRQYF
>TRBV5-4
CASSTGPNRSNEQFF
>TRBV5-6
CASATGTGIYYGYTF
>TRBV12-3/TRBV12-4
CADRQANTEAFF
>TRBV29-1
CSVASGTGASAFF
>TRBV2
CASRGQGNFYGYTF
>TRBV2
CASLISPTDTQYF